This T cell receptor (beta chain) was retrieved from a study of T cell responses to AZD1222 COVID-19 vaccine. V trimming: 2 bases; J trimming: 0 bases; junction bases outside the gene matches: 3. This CDR3 has 16 amino acids. This table comes from immunoSEQ multiplex PCR, and its TCRdb copy is limited to in-frame clones, with some not included. The sample records under 150,000 clones, 70% to 90% being singletons. This chain joins TRBV23-1 and TRBJ1-5; 8 bases map to TRBD1. TRBV23-1 belongs to the ORF category, with a function that is uncertain. The receptor was derived from an adult who received the AZD1222 COVID-19 vaccine. The sequencing used peripheral blood, collected 28 days after the second AZD1222 dose. Written as DNA, the CDR3 is TGCGCCAGCAGTCAAGGGACAGGCTATAGCAATCAGCCCCAGCATTTT. Translating it yields CASSQGTGYSNQPQHF.